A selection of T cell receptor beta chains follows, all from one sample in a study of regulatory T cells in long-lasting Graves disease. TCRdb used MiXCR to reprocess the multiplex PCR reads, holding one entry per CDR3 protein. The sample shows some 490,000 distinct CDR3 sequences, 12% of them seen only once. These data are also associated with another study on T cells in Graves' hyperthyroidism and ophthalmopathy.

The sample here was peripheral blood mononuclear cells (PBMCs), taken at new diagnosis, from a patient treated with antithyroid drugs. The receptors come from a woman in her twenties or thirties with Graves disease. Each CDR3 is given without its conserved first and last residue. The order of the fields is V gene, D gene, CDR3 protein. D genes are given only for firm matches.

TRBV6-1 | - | ASSELGSGANVLT
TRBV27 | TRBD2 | ASSFLAGGRTGELF
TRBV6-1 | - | ASSEGMPSYNEQF
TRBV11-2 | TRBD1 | ASSFPGTGVGYT
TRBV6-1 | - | ASSHLRGETQY
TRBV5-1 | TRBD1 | ASSLDSRQGATEAF
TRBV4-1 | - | ASSQAPGRSPYEQY
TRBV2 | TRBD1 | ASRGTGSNTEAF
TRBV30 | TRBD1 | AWGRTGLPEAF
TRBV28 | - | ASTVGQSYEQY
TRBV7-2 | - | ASSSTGATAT
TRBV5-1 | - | ASSSSTIPGEQY
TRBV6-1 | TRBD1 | ASSGWTGRWNEQF
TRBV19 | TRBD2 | ASSPTSGRAFAGELF
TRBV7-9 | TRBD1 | ASSSVATGPAYEQY
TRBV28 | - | ASSSPGQLSTDTQY
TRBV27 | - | ASSFRNNYGYT
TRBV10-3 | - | AISEGTPNYGYT
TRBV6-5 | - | ASSYYGDTTYEQY
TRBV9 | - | ASSLAFTGSVGSAEQF
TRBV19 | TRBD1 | ASSMTGGKGNQPQH
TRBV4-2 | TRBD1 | ASSQDLGQLQETQY
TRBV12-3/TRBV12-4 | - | ASSLAGGVDEQF
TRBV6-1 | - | ATRQAAYEQY
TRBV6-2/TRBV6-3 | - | ASSYRGPTRETQY
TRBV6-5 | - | ASSYARSGKNIQY
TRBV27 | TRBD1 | ASSLRGQGDHYGYT
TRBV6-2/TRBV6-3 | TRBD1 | ASSYATGGYSGANVLT
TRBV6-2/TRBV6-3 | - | ASSYIPLNTEAF
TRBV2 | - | ASRVLALTTYEQY
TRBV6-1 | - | ASSEVQGPYEQY
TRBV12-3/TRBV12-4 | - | ASSLRWKNIQY
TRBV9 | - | ASSVVDSDYEQY
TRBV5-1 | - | ASSINGYNEQF
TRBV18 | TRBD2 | ASSPKGTSGQETQY
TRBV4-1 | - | ASSQDPGILAGELF
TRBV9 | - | ASNPSPRVSGYT
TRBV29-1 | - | SVSPGLNQPQH
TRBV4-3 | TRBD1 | ASSQGRGGHSGETQY
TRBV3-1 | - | ASSQQGPDTQY
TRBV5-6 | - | ASSLQGLRS
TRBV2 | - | ASSGYENNEQF
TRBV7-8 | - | ASSSLRGNREQF
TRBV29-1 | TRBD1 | SASTGAGYGYT
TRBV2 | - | ASSVYTEAF
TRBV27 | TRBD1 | ASSLGTVDTQY
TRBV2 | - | ASGQGRQETQY
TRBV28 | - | ASSRTRANEKLF
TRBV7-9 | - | ASSLLPGVDTDTQY
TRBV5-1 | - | ASSLAFRDQNTEAF
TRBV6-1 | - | ASSELWRGVDTEAF
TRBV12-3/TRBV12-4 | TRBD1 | ASSLGPGGPDTEAF
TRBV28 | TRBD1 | ASSLWGTGNTGELF